This T cell receptor beta chain was captured by sequencing in a study of T cells in Graves' hyperthyroidism and ophthalmopathy. Study observations and caveats: The model foresaw ophthalmopathy a median 6.5 months prior to onset.

Diagnoses used clinical symptoms, serum thyroxine and TRAb, thyroid ultrasound and orbital computed tomography. PBMCs were collected from a roughly 9.7 ml volume of fresh peripheral blood. This clonotype was counted a few times. Its target is not known. The CDR3 runs to 16 residues. Trimming took 2 bases from V and 2 from J, leaving 15 bases between them. The germline gives CDR1 SGHRS, CDR2 YFSETQ. RNA transcripts served as the template for amplifying TCR beta CDR3 regions. RT-PCR in the first round (using the HTBI primer set) targeted the TCR CDR3. TCRdb passed the multiplex PCR reads through MiXCR, listing each CDR3 protein once. This repertoire shows about half a million distinct CDR3 sequences, 20% found once; its top ten account for 40% to 50%.

The specimen sequenced was blood. The source of this sequence is a man between 40 and 49 years old with Graves' ophthalmopathy. This chain connects TRBV5-1 to TRBJ2-3; D possibly corresponds to TRBD1 (6 bases). CDR3: CASSLPTGTNTDTQYF. CDR3 coding DNA: TGCGCCAGCAGCTTACCCACCGGGACAAACACAGATACGCAGTATTTT.